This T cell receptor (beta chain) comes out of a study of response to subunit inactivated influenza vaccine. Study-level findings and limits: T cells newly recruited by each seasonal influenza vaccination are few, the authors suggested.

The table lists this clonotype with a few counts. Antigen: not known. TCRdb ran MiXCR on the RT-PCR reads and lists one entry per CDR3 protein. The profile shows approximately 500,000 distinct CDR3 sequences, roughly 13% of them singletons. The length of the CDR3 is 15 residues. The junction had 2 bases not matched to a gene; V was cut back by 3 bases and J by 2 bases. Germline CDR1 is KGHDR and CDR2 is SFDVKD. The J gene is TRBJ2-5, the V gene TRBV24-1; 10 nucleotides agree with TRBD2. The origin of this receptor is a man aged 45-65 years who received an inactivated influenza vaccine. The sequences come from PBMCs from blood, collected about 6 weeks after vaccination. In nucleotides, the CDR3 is TGTGCCACCAGTGATACTAGCGGGGCACAAGAGACCCAGTACTTC. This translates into CATSDTSGAQETQYF.